This record concerns one T cell receptor beta chain sequence. This CDR3 is 13 amino acids long. Per germline, CDR1 GTSNPN and CDR2 SVGIG (reference sequence). V lost 0 bases and J 8 bases, leaving 10 bases between the germline ends. Those enrolled, adults aged roughly 18 to 90 years, came from some 25 US areas. Within 2 weeks before study entry, exposed participants met a COVID-19 case. This sample stems from a study of blood T cell repertoires in COVID-19. In the study's own analysis: Reference gene primers were amplified, and this amplification served to estimate nucleated cell counts. Clones were sequenced by immunoSEQ multiplex PCR, and TCRdb holds only the in-frame ones, with some missing. The DNA was the basis for D and trimming; V, J and clone size are from that table. The data hold 300,000 to 400,000 clones, with about 85% observed a single time.

Sequencing used PBMCs or T cells enriched from blood (not recorded which). This clonotype was sampled from a woman aged 25 to 39 who had been exposed to COVID-19. V is TRBV30 and J is TRBJ1-4; D gene uncertain. CDR3 sequence reads: CAWSVGGNEKLFF. DNA for the CDR3: TGTGCCTGGAGTGTAGGAGGGAACGAAAAACTGTTTTTT.